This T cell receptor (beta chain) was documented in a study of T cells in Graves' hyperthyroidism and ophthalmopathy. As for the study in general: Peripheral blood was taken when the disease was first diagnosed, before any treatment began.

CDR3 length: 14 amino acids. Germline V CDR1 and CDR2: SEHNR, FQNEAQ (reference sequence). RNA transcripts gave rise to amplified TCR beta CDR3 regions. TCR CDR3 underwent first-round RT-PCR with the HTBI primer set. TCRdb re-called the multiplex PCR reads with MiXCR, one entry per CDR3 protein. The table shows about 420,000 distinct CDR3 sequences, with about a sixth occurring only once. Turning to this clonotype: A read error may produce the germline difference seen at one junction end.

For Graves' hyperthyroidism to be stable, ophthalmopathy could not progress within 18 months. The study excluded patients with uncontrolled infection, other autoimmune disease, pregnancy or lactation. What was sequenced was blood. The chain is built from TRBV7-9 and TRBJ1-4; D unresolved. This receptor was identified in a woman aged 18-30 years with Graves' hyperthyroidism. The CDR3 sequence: CASSLGIDNEKLLF. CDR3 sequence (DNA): TGTGCCAGCAGCCTTGGGATCGACAATGAAAAACTGCTTTTT.